This T cell receptor beta chain came from a study of T cells in Graves' hyperthyroidism and ophthalmopathy. Notes on the study in general: Most expanded thyroid clonotypes above 0.001 recurred in blood.

The germline CDR1 and CDR2 sequences are SGHTA and FQGTGA. The trim removed 4 bases at V and 0 bases at J, leaving 11 bases unmatched. The CDR3 runs to 19 residues. As regards this clonotype: What it binds is not known.

TCR beta CDR3 region amplification was performed from RNA transcripts. In the first-round RT-PCR of the TCR CDR3, the HTBI primer set was used. TCRdb re-called the multiplex PCR reads through MiXCR, storing one row per CDR3 protein. The sample has some 400,000 distinct CDR3 sequences, about a fifth seen once; the top ten hold roughly 3.5%. Diagnoses rested on clinical symptoms, serum thyroxine and TRAb, thyroid ultrasound and orbital computed tomography. The source material was blood. This chain uses TRBV7-3 with TRBJ2-6, with 8 bases aligning to TRBD2. The sequence derives from a woman younger than 35 with Graves' hyperthyroidism. CDR3 DNA sequence: TGTGCCAGCAGCTCAATGCCTGGACTAGCTCTCTCTGGGGCCAACGTCCTGACTTTC. This sequence encodes CASSSMPGLALSGANVLTF.